This T cell receptor (beta chain) was obtained from a study of T cells in Graves' hyperthyroidism and ophthalmopathy. Regarding the study as a whole: Researchers found most expanded thyroid clonotypes above 0.001 in blood as well.

RNA transcripts served as the template for amplifying TCR beta CDR3 regions. A first-round RT-PCR of the TCR CDR3 used the HTBI primer set. One entry per CDR3 protein, called by TCRdb with MiXCR from the multiplex PCR reads. The sample contains 550,000 to 600,000 distinct CDR3 sequences, around 46% of which appear only once. To note about this clonotype: Its antigen is unidentified.

In germline, CDR1 is SEHNR, CDR2 FQNEAQ (reference sequence). V dropped 2 bases and J dropped 8; count of bases not matched to a gene: 4. CDR3 size: 13 residues. Uncontrolled infection, other autoimmune disease, pregnancy or lactation disqualified patients from enrolment. Sequencing was carried out using peripheral blood or thyroid tissue (not recorded which). The sequence derives from an adult woman with Graves' disease, either hyperthyroidism or ophthalmopathy (not recorded which). The V gene is TRBV7-9, the J gene TRBJ1-1; TRBD1 matches at 8 bases. The DNA of the CDR3 is TGTGCCAGCAGCTTAAACCCAGGGGGCGAAGCTTTCTTT. Residues: CASSLNPGGEAFF. Based on the CDR3 plus reference TRBV7-9 and TRBJ1-1, the full variable domain is DTGVSQNPRHKITKRGQNVTFRCDPISEHNRLYWYRQTLGQGPEFLTYFQNEAQLEKSRLLSDRFSAERPKGSFSTLEIQRTEQGDSAMYLCASSLNPGGEAFFGQGTRLTVV.